This T cell receptor beta chain was identified in a study of shared clonotypes between healthy human individuals. Looking at the study overall: Used for every donor were three CD4 naive, three CD4 memory, two CD8 naive and one CD8 memory plate.

Concerning this clone itself: No antigen is known for it. It may be a read error: a sequence one base away is much more abundant.

The sorted-subset replicate PCRs were given about 210 ng DNA, which is approximately 30,000 T cell genomes. Sequencing was performed with immunoSEQ multiplex PCR; in TCRdb, only in-frame clones are kept and a portion is missing. Of 2 million to 2.5 million clones in the sample, roughly 93% are singletons; the top ten hold approximately 0.4%. Study results and limitations: Compared with memory subsets, naive subsets generally had larger estimated richness. Naive CD4 clonotypes overlapped across a handful of donors at roughly 4.5%.

Sequences were obtained from naive CD4+ T cells from PBMCs. As to subset: CD45RA+ positively selected. The sequence derives from a man between 18 and 29 years old in good health. Some clones in this sample may be carry-over from other donors' samples.

CDR3 residues: CASSVYEQYF. DNA of the CDR3: TGTGCCAGCAGTGTTTACGAGCAGTACTTC. V is TRBV6-4 and J is TRBJ2-7; D is unclear. V was trimmed by 4 bases and J by 4 bases, leaving 2 bases between them. Germline CDR1 MRHNA, CDR2 SNTAGT. This CDR3 has 10 amino acids.